This passage covers 14 T cell receptor beta chains from one sample sequenced in a study of T cells in Graves' hyperthyroidism and ophthalmopathy. TCR beta CDR3 sequences were amplified from RNA transcripts. The TCR CDR3 first-round RT-PCR relied on the HTBI primer set. One entry per CDR3 protein, called by TCRdb with MiXCR from the multiplex PCR reads. The sample lists hundreds of thousands of distinct CDR3 sequences; 15% to 19% were seen once. The sample taken for sequencing was blood. The receptors were gathered from a woman between 18 and 29 years old with Graves' hyperthyroidism.

This clonotype was counted many times. V gene TRBV19 combines with J gene TRBJ1-3, with D uncertain. The V gene lost 1 base and the J gene lost 2 bases, with 12 bases spanning the gap. Per the germline V gene, CDR1 is LNHDA and CDR2 is SQIVND (reference sequence). This CDR3 has 16 amino acids. CDR3 residues: CASSIAKVWAGNTIYF. For the CDR3, the DNA is TGTGCCAGTAGTATAGCGAAGGTCTGGGCTGGAAACACCATATATTTT.

This clonotype was seen at least ten times. The chain recombines TRBV2 with TRBJ2-1, with 9 bases aligning to TRBD1. Germline assignment: CDR1 SNHLY and CDR2 FYNNEI. There are 12 residues in the CDR3. After removal of 8 bases from V and 7 bases from J, the junction contained 3 bases not matched to a gene. DNA of the CDR3: TGTGCCAGCCAGACAGGGGGGAATGAGCAGTTCTTC. Amino acids: CASQTGGNEQFF.

The rearrangement uses TRBV5-4 and TRBJ2-1; D gene ambiguous. V gave up 2 bases and J gave up 8 bases, with 14 bases separating them. This CDR3 is built from 14 residues. The germline V gene encodes CDR1 SGHNT and CDR2 YYREEE (reference sequence). In DNA, the CDR3 is TGTGCCAGCAGCTTTGGGTCTAATCTTGATGAGCAGTTCTTC. Amino acid sequence: CASSFGSNLDEQFF.

This clonotype was observed at least ten times. The chain combines TRBV30 with TRBJ2-5, with no clear D. The germline gives CDR1 GTSNPN, CDR2 SVGIG (reference sequence). This CDR3 has 15 residues. V was clipped by 4 bases and J by 5 bases, with 20 bases between them. CDR3 nucleotides: TGTGCCTGGAATCCGGCCGACAATGTGTGGGAGACCCAGTACTTC. Amino acid sequence: CAWNPADNVWETQYF.

This clonotype has a count of ten or more. The chain couples TRBV11-2 to TRBJ1-1; maybe TRBD1 (5 bases). Trimming removed 0 bases at V and 0 bases at J, with 11 bases between. Germline-derived CDR1 and CDR2 are SGHAT and FQNNGV. CDR3 length: 16 amino acids. The CDR3 spells CASSLEFGGLNTEAFF. The CDR3, as DNA: TGTGCCAGCAGCTTAGAGTTCGGGGGACTGAACACTGAAGCTTTCTTT. Looking up the rest from reference TRBV11-2 and TRBJ1-1 gives the full variable domain: EAGVAQSPRYKIIEKRQSVAFWCNPISGHATLYWYQQILGQGPKLLIQFQNNGVVDDSQLPKDRFSAERLKGVDSTLKIQPAKLEDSAVYLCASSLEFGGLNTEAFFGQGTRLTVV.

This clonotype has at least ten counts. The chain combines TRBV6-1 with TRBJ2-1; 14 positions agree with TRBD2. Per the germline V gene, CDR1 is MNHNS and CDR2 is SASEGT. The CDR3 totals 18 residues. The V gene end was trimmed by 5 bases and the J gene end by 10 bases; junction bases not matched to a gene: 16. CDR3 amino acids: CASSSYPPGLAGVLEQFF. The CDR3 nucleotides read TGTGCCAGCAGTTCTTACCCCCCGGGACTAGCGGGAGTTCTAGAGCAGTTCTTC.

The sample holds many counts of this clonotype. The chain carries TRBV7-9 and TRBJ2-2, with D hard to call. CDR1 is SEHNR, CDR2 FQNEAQ, per germline (reference sequence). The germline V and J ends were trimmed by 5 bases and 6 bases, with 13 bases remaining between them. This CDR3 spans 14 amino acids. The CDR3 spells CASSLAPHAGELFF. The CDR3, as DNA: TGTGCCAGCAGCCTTGCACCTCACGCCGGGGAGCTGTTTTTT.

At least ten counts were recorded for this clonotype. This chain links TRBV28 with TRBJ2-5; 9 nucleotides line up with TRBD1. The CDR3 extends over 16 amino acids. Germline lookup yields CDR1 MDHEN and CDR2 SYDVKM. Losses at the gene ends were 7 bases for V and 4 bases for J; bases not matched to a gene: 13. The CDR3 reads CASTQPGTGIPETQYF. The DNA of the CDR3 is TGTGCCAGCACCCAACCCGGGACAGGGATCCCAGAGACCCAGTACTTC.

This clonotype was seen ten or more times. The V gene is TRBV4-1, the J gene TRBJ2-2, with D possibly TRBD2 on 6 matching bases. From germline, CDR1 is MGHRA and CDR2 YSYEKL. The CDR3 loop spans 15 amino acids. The ends were cut back, 6 bases at V and 6 bases at J, with 17 bases in the middle. The CDR3 loop reads CASRKRDSRAGELFF. Here the CDR3 DNA reads TGCGCCAGCAGAAAACGGGACTCCCGAGCCGGGGAGCTGTTTTTT.

This clonotype was seen at least ten times. The gene calls are TRBV12-3 or TRBV12-4 and TRBJ2-1; TRBD1 aligns across 10 bases. CDR3 size: 14 residues. Germline trimming cut 6 bases from V and 7 bases from J; bases unmatched to any gene: 6. Here the CDR3 DNA reads TGTGCCAGCAGCCTTAGGGGACAGGGGAATGAGCAGTTCTTC. Translating gives CASSLRGQGNEQFF.

This clonotype was detected ten times or more. This sequence joins TRBV7-3 and TRBJ2-3, with D unclear. The CDR3 extends over 14 amino acids. Germline-derived CDR1 and CDR2 are SGHTA and FQGTGA. Trimming pared 0 bases from V and 0 bases from J, leaving 4 bases between. CDR3 region: CASSLTSSTDTQYF. The CDR3 bases are TGTGCCAGCAGCTTAACGTCCAGCACAGATACGCAGTATTTT.

This clonotype was picked up many times. The chain joins TRBV2 to TRBJ1-6; 9 positions agree with TRBD1. CDR1 SNHLY and CDR2 FYNNEI come from the germline V gene. V shed 6 bases, J shed 10 bases, and the junction held 10 bases outside the gene matches. There are 15 residues in the CDR3. The CDR3 region is CASSYGDRAGSPLHF. CDR3 DNA: TGTGCCAGCAGCTACGGGGACAGGGCGGGGTCACCCCTCCACTTT.

The table lists this clonotype with a few counts. The V and J genes are TRBV9 and TRBJ2-7; 11 bases fit TRBD2. Germline V CDR1 and CDR2: SGDLS, YYNGEE. The length of the CDR3 is 17 residues. With V trimmed by 2 bases and J by 0 bases, 7 bases remained unmatched. CDR3 amino acids: CASSVGTSGVSSYEQYF. CDR3 nucleotides: TGTGCCAGCAGCGTTGGGACTAGCGGAGTCAGCTCCTACGAGCAGTACTTC.

This clonotype was seen repeatedly, ten times or more. This sequence joins TRBV7-9 and TRBJ2-1; TRBD1 matches 7 bases. This CDR3 region has 15 residues. CDR1 and CDR2 from the germline V gene are SEHNR and FQNEAQ (reference sequence). The J segment lost 7 bases and the V segment lost 5 bases, leaving 11 bases of the junction unmatched. The CDR3 protein is CASSETGVIWNEQFF. CDR3 coding DNA: TGTGCCAGCAGCGAAACAGGGGTGATTTGGAATGAGCAGTTCTTC.